The T cell receptor (beta chain) described here comes from a study of Graves' ophthalmopathy and Graves' hyperthyroidism. Study-level results: Ophthalmopathy progression predictions by the model showed around 72% specificity and 60% to 71% sensitivity.

The CDR3 runs 14 residues. V was shortened by 0 bases and J by 7 bases, with 7 bases between the two germline ends. The germline gives CDR1 SGHDN, CDR2 FVKESK. This clonotype was counted a few times. Its target is unknown. Amplification targeted the TCR beta CDR3 regions, with RNA transcripts as the source material. The authors performed first-round RT-PCR with HTBI primers and then a second-round multiplex PCR. TCRdb reprocessed the multiplex PCR reads via MiXCR and lists one record per CDR3 protein. This sample has roughly 610,000 distinct CDR3 sequences, with 20% to 25% found just once. Isolation of PBMCs was performed using 9 to 10 ml of fresh peripheral blood.

The J gene is TRBJ1-6, the V gene TRBV14, with D possibly TRBD1 on 5 matching bases. Material: peripheral blood. The clonotype was recovered from a woman aged 18-29 years with stable Graves' hyperthyroidism. Some clones in this sample may be carry-over from other donors' samples. CDR3 in DNA: TGTGCCAGCAGCCAAGAGGGGCTCAATTCACCCCTCCACTTT. Translation: CASSQEGLNSPLHF.